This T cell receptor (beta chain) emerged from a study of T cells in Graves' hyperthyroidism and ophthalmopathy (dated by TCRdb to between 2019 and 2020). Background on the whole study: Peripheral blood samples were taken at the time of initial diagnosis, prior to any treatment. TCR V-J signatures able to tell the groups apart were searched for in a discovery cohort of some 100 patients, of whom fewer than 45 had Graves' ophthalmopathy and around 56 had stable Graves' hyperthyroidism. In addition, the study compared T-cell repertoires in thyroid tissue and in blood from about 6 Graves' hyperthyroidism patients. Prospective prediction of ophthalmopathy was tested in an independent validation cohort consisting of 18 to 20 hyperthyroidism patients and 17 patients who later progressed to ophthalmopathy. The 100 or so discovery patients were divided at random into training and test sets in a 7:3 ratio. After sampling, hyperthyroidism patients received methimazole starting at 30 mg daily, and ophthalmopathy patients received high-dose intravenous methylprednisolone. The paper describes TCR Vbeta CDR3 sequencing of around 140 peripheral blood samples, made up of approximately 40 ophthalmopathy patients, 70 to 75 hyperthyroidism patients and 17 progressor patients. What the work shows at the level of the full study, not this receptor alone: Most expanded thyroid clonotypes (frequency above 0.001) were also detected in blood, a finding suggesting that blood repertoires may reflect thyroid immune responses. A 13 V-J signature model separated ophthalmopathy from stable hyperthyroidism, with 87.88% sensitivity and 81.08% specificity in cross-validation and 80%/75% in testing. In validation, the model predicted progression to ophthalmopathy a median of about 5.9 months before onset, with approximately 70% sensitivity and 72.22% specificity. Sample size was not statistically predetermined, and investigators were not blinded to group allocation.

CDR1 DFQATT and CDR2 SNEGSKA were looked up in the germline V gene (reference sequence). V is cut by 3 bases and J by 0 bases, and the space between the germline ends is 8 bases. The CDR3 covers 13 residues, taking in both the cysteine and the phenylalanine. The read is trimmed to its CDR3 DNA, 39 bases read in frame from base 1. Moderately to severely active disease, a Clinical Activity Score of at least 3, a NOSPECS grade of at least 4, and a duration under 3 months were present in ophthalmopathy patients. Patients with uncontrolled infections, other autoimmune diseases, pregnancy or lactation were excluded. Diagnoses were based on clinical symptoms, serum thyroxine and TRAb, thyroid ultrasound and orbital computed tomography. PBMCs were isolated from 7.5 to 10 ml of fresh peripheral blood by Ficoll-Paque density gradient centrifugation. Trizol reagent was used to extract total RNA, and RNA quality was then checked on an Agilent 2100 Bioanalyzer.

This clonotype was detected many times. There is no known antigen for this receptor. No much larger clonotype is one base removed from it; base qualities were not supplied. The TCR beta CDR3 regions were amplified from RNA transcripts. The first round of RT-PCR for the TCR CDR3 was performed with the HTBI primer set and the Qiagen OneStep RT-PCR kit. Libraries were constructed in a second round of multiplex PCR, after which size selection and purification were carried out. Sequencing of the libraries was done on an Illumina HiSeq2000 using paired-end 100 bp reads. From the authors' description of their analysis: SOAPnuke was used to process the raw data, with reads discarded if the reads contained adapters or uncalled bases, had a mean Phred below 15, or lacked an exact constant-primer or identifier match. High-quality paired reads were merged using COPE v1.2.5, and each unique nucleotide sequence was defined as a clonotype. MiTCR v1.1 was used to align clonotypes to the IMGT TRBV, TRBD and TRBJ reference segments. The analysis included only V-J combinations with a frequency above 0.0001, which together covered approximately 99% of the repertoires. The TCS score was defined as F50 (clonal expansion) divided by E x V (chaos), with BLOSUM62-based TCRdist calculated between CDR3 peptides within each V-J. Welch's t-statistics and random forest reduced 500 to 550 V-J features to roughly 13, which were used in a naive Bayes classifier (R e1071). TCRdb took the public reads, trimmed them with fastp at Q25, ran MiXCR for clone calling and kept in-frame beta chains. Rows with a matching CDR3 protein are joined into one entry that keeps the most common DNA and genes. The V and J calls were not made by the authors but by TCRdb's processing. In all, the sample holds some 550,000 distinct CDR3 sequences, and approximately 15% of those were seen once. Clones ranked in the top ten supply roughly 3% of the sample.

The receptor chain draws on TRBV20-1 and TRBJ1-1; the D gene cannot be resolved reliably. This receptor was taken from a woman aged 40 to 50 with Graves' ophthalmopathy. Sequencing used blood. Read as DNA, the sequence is TGCAGTGCTAGTGAACACCTGAACACTGAAGCTTTCTTT. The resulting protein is CSASEHLNTEAFF.